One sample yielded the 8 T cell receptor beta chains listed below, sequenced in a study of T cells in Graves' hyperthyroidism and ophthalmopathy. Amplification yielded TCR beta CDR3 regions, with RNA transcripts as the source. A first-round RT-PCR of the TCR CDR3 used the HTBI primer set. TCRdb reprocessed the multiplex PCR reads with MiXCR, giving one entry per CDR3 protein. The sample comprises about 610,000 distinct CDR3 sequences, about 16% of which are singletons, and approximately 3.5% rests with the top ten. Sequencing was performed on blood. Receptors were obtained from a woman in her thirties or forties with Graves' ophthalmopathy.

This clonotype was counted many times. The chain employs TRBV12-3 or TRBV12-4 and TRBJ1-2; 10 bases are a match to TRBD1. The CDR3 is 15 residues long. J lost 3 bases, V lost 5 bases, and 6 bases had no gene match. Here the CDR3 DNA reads TGTGCCAGCAGTACACGGACAGGGGGGGACTATGGCTACACCTTC. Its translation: CASSTRTGGDYGYTF.

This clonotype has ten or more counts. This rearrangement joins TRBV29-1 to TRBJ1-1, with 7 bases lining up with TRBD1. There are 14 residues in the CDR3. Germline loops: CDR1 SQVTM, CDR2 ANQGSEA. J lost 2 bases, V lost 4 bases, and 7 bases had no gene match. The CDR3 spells CSVAGDRGNTEAFF. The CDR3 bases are TGCAGCGTTGCTGGGGACAGAGGTAACACTGAAGCTTTCTTT. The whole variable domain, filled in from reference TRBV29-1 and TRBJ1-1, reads SAVISQKPSRDICQRGTSLTIQCQVDSQVTMMFWYRQQPGQSLTLIATANQGSEATYESGFVIDKFPISRPNLTFSTLTVSNMSPEDSSIYLCSVAGDRGNTEAFFGQGTRLTVV.

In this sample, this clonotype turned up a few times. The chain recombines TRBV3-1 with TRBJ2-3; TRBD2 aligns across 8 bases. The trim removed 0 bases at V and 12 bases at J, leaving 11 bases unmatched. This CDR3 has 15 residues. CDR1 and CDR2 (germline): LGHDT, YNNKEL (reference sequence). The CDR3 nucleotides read TGTGCCAGCAGCCAAGAAAGGGGCGGGACTAGTCTCCAGTATTTT. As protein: CASSQERGGTSLQYF.

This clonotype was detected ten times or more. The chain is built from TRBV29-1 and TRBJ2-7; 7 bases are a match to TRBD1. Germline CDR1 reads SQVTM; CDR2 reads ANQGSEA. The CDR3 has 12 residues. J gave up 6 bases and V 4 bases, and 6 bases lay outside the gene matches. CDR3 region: CSVGETGTEQYF. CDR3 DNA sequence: TGCAGCGTTGGGGAGACAGGGACCGAGCAGTACTTC.

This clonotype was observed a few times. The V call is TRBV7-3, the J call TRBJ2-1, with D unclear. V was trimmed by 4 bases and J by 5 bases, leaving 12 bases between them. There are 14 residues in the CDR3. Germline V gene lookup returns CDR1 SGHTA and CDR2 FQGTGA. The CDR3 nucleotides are TGTGCCAGCAGCTCCACCCCTAGTGACAATGAGCAGTTCTTC. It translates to CASSSTPSDNEQFF.

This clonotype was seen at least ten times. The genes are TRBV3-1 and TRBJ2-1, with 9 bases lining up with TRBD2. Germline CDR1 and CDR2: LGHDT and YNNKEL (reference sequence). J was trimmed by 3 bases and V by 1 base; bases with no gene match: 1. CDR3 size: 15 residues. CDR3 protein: CASSQGAGGYNEQFF. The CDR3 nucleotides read TGTGCCAGCAGCCAAGGAGCGGGGGGCTACAATGAGCAGTTCTTC.

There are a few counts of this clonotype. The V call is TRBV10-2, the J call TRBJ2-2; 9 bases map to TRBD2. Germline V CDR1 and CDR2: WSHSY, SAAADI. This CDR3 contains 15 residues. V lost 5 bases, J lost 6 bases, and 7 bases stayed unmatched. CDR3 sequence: CASSSSGTSSGELFF. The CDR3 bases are TGCGCCAGCAGTTCTAGCGGGACCAGCTCCGGGGAGCTGTTTTTT.

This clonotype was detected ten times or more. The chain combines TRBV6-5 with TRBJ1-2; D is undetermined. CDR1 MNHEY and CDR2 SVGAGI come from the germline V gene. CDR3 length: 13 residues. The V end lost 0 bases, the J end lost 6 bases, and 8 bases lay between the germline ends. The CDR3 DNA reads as TGTGCCAGCAGTTACTCGCTGAGAAATGGCTACACCTTC. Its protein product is CASSYSLRNGYTF.